This TCR beta chain derives from a study of blood T cell repertoires in COVID-19. The wider study: Samples came from the United States, Italy and Spain, spanning acute and convalescent COVID-19. T cells, B-cell-depleted T cells, or PBMCs supplied cDNA or gDNA.

Original methodology: Scientists estimated how many nucleated cells there were by amplifying reference gene primers. Some clones are missing from TCRdb's copy, which holds only in-frame ones; the method was immunoSEQ multiplex PCR. The DNA gave D and trimming, while V, J and clone size come from that table. The sample has 99,000 or so clones; roughly 91% are singletons. Trimming removed 3 bases at V and 5 bases at J, with 10 bases between. Germline V CDR1 and CDR2: MNHEY, SVGAGI. The CDR3 is 14 residues long. Source material: peripheral blood. The TCR comes from a human donor in a cohort sampled during active COVID-19. The chain links TRBV6-5 to TRBJ1-4; no clear D. The CDR3 sequence: CASSYGLPNEKLFF. CDR3 DNA: TGTGCCAGCAGTTATGGCCTTCCCAATGAAAAACTGTTTTTT.